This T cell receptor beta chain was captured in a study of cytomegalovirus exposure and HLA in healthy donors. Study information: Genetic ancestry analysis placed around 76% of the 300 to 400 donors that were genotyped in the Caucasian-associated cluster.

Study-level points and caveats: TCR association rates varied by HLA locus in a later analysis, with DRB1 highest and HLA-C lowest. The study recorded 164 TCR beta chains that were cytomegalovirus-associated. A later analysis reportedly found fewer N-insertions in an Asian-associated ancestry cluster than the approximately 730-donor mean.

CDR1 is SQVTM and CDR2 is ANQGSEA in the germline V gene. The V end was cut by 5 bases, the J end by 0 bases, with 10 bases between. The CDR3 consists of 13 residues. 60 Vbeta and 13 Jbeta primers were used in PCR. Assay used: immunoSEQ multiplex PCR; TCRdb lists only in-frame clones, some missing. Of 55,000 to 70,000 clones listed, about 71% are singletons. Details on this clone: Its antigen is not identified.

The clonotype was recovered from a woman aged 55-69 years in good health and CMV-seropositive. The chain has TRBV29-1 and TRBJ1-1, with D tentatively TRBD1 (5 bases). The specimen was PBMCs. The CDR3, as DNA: TGCAGCGTTTTCGACAGCCTGAACACTGAAGCTTTCTTT. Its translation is CSVFDSLNTEAFF.